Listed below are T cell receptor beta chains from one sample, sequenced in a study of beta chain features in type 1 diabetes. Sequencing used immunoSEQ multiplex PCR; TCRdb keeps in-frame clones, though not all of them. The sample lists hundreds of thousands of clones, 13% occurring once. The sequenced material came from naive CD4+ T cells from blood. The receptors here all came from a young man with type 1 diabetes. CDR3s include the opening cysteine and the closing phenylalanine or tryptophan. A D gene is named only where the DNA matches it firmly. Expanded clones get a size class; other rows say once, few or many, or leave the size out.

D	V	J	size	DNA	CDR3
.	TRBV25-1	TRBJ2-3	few	TGTGCCAGCAGTGAGGGGGCCCCAGATACGCAGTATTTT	CASSEGAPDTQYF
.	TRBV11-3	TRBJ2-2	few	TGTGCCAGCAGCTTAGTTCCGAACACCGGGGAGCTGTTTTTT	CASSLVPNTGELFF
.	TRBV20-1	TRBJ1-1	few	TGCAGTGCTAGAGATTGGATAGAAGCTTTCTTT	CSARDWIEAFF
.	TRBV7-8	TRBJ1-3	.	TGTGCCAGCAGCCCCTACGGACAGTCTGGAAACACCATATATTTT	CASSPYGQSGNTIYF
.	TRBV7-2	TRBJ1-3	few	TGTGCCAGCAGCCCTACCGGGACTGCTGGAAACACCATATATTTT	CASSPTGTAGNTIYF
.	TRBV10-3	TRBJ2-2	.	TGTGCCATCAGTGGGGACCTGCCGAACACCGGGGAGCTGTTTTTT	CAISGDLPNTGELFF
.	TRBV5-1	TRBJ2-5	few	TGCGCCAGCAGCCCCCAGACAGCTGACCAAGAGACCCAGTACTTC	CASSPQTADQETQYF
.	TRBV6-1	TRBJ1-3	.	TGTGCCAGCAGTGGAGGGGTAAGCTATTTGGTCGCCTCTGGAAACACCATATATTTT	CASSGGVSYLVASGNTIYF
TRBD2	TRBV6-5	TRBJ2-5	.	TGTGCCAGCAGTTACGGGGCTAGCGGCCCGGGACAGTACTTC	CASSYGASGPGQYF
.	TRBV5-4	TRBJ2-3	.	TGTGCCAGCAGCAGTAAAGCCGGCACAGATACGCAGTATTTT	CASSSKAGTDTQYF
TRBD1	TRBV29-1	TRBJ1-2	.	TGCAGCGTTGAGGACAGGAACTATGGCTACACCTTC	CSVEDRNYGYTF
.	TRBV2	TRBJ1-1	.	TGTGCCAGCAGTGACCCCGGAGAACCGAACACTGAAGCTTTCTTT	CASSDPGEPNTEAFF
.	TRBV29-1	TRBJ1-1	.	TGCAGCGTTGTGAGGGGACGATCCCCTGAAGCTTTCTTT	CSVVRGRSPEAFF
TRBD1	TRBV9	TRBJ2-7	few	TGTGCCAGCAGCGCTACCCCGGGACAGGGGTACAGGCAGTACTTC	CASSATPGQGYRQYF
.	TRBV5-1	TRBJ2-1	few	TGCGCCAGCAGCCCCGACACTCGTAATGAGCAGTTCTTC	CASSPDTRNEQFF
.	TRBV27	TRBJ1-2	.	TGTGCCAGCAGTTTTCACCTTAAGGGAGCACATATGGGTGCTAACTATGGCTACACCTTC	CASSFHLKGAHMGANYGYTF
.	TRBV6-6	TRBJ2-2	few	TGTGCCAGCGGCCAGCTAACCGGGGAGCTGTTTTTT	CASGQLTGELFF
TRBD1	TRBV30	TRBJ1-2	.	TGTGCCAGAACAGGGGGCGACTATGGCTACACCTTC	CARTGGDYGYTF
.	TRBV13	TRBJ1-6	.	TGTGCCAGCAGCATCTCAGGACAGTCGCCGATTTGGAATTCACCCCTCCACTTT	CASSISGQSPIWNSPLHF
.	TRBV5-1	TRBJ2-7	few	TGCGCCAGCAGCTTGGGGCCGGGAACAAACGAGCAGTACTTC	CASSLGPGTNEQYF
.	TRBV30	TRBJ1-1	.	TGTGCCTGGGGCGGGGAGGGGAAAGCTTTCTTT	CAWGGEGKAFF
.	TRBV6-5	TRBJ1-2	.	TGTGCCAGCACCCGGGACATCAACTATGGCTACACCTTC	CASTRDINYGYTF
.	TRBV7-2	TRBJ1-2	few	TGTGCCAGCAGCTTTCTACAGTTTAACTATGGCTACACCTTC	CASSFLQFNYGYTF
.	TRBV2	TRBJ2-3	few	TGTGCCAGCAGTGAACAGGTGACAGATACGCAGTATTTT	CASSEQVTDTQYF
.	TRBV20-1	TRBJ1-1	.	TGCAGTGCCCTCAACACTGAAGCTTTCTTT	CSALNTEAFF
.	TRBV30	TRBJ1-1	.	TGTGCCTGGAGTGTAGGGGACAACACTGAAGCTTTCTTT	CAWSVGDNTEAFF
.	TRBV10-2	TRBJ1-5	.	TGCGCCAGCAGTGCACAGGGTGACCAGCCCCAGCATTTT	CASSAQGDQPQHF
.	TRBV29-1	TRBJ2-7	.	TGCAGCGTAGCATGGGGGGGCCGTGGGTCCTACGAGCAGTACTTC	CSVAWGGRGSYEQYF